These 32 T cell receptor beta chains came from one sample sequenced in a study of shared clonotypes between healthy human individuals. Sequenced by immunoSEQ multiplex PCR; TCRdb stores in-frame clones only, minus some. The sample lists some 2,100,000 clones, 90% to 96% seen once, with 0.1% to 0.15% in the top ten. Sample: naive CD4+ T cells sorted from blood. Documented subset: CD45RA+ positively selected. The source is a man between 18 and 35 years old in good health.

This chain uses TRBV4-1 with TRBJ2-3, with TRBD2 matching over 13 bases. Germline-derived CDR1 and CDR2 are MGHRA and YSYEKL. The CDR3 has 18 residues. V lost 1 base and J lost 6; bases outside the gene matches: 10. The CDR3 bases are TGCGCCAGCAGCCAAGTCGGGACTAGCGGGAAAGGTTGGGATACGCAGTATTTT. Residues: CASSQVGTSGKGWDTQYF.

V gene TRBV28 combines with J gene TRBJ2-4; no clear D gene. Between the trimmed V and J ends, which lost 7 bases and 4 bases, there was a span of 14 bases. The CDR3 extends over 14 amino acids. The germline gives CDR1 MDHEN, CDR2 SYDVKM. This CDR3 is CASTPVARKNIQYF. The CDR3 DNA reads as TGTGCCAGCACCCCTGTGGCTAGGAAAAACATTCAGTACTTC.

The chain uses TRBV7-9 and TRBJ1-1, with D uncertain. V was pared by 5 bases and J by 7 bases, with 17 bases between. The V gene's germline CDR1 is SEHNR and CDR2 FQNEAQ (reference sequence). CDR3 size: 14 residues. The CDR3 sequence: CASSTGGRLSEAFF. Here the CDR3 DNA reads TGTGCCAGCAGCACCGGAGGGCGGTTGAGTGAAGCTTTCTTT.

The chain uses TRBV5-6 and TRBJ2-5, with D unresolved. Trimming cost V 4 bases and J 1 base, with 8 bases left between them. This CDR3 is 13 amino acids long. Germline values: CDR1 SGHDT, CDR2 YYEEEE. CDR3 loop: CASSPRAQETQYF. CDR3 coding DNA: TGTGCCAGCAGCCCAAGAGCCCAAGAGACCCAGTACTTC.

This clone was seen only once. The CDR3 loop reads CASSLNPSGNTDTQYF. The DNA of the CDR3 is TGCGCCAGCAGCTTGAATCCTAGCGGGAACACAGATACGCAGTATTTT. The chain recombines TRBV5-1 with TRBJ2-3; 9 bases align to TRBD2. The CDR3 is made up of 16 amino acids. The V segment lost 1 base and the J segment 2 bases; nucleotides outside the gene matches: 5. CDR1 SGHRS and CDR2 YFSETQ come from the germline V gene.

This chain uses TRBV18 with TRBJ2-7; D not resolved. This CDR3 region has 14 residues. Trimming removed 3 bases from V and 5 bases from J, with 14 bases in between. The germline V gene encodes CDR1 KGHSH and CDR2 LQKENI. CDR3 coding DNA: TGTGCCAGCTCACCGCAGATCTTACCCCACGAGCAGTACTTC. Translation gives CASSPQILPHEQYF.

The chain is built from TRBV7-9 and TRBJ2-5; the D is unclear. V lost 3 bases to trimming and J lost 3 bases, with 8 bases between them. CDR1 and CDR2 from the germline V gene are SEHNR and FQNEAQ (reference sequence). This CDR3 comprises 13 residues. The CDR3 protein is CASSLGAEETQYF. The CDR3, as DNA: TGTGCCAGCAGCTTGGGCGCTGAAGAGACCCAGTACTTC.

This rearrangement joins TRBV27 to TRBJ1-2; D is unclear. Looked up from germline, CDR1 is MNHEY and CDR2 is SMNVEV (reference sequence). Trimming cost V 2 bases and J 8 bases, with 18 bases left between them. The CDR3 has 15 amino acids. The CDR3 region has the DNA TGTGCCAGCAGTTTAGGCCTACCGACGCTCAGGGGCTACACCTTC. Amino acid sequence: CASSLGLPTLRGYTF.

The CDR3 DNA sequence: TGTGCCAGCAGTTTAGGAGGGGATGGTAGGAAGCCCCAGCATTTT. It yields the protein CASSLGGDGRKPQHF. This sequence joins TRBV27 and TRBJ1-5, with D possibly matching TRBD1 (5 bases). Trimming shortened V by 2 bases and J by 8 bases, and 16 bases separated the two germline ends. Germline V gene sequence: CDR1 MNHEY, CDR2 SMNVEV (reference sequence). This CDR3 region has 15 residues.

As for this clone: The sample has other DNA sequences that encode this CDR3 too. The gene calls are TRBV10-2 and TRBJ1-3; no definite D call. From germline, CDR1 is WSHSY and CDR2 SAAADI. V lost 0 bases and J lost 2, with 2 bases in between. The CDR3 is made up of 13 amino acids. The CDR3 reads CASSESTGNTIYF. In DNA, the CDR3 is TGCGCCAGCAGTGAGTCGACTGGAAACACCATATATTTT.

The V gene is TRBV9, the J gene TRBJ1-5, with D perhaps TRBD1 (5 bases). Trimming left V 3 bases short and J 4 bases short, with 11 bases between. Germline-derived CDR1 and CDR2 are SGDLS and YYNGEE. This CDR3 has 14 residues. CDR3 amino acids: CASSEGPTNQPQHF. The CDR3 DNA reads TGTGCCAGCAGCGAGGGACCGACGAATCAGCCCCAGCATTTT.

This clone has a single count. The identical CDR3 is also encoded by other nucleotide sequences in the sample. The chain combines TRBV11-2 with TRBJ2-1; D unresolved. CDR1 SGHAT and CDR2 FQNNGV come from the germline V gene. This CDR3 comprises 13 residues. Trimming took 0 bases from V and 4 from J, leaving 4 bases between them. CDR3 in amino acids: CASSLERYNEQFF. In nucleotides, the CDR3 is TGTGCCAGCAGCTTAGAGCGGTACAATGAGCAGTTCTTC.

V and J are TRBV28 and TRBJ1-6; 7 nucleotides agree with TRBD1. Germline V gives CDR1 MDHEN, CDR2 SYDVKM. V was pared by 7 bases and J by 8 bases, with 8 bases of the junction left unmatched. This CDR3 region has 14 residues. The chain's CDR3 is CASKTGQSHSPLHF. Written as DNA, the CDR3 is TGTGCCAGCAAGACGGGACAGTCCCATTCACCCCTCCACTTT.

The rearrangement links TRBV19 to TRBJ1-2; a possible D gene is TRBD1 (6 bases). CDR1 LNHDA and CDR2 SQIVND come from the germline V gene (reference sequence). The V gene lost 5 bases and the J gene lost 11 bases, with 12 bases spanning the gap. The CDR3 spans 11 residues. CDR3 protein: CASSGQREYTF. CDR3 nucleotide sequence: TGTGCCAGTAGTGGACAGCGCGAGTACACCTTC.

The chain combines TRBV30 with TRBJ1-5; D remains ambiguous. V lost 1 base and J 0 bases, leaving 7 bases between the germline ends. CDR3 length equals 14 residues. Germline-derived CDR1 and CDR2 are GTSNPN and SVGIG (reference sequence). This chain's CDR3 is CAWSGQYSNQPQHF. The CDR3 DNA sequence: TGTGCCTGGAGTGGCCAGTATAGCAATCAGCCCCAGCATTTT.

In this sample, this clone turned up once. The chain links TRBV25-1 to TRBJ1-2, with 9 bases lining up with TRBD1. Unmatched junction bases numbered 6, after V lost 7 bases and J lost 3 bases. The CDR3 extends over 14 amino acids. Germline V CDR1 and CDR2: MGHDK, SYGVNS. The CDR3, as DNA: TGTGCCAGCACCGGACAGGGGTTTCACTATGGCTACACCTTC. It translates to CASTGQGFHYGYTF.

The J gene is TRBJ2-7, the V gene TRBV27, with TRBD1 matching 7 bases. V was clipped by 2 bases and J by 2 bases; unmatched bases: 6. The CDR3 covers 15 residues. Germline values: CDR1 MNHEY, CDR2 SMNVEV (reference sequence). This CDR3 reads CASSLKSGQPYEQYF. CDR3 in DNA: TGTGCCAGCAGTTTAAAATCGGGACAGCCCTACGAGCAGTACTTC.

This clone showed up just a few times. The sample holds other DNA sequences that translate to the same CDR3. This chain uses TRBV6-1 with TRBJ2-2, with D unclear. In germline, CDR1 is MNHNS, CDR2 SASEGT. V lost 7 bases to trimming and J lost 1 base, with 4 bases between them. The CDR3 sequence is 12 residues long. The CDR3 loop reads CASTRNTGELFF. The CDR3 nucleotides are TGTGCCAGCACCCGGAACACCGGGGAGCTGTTTTTT.

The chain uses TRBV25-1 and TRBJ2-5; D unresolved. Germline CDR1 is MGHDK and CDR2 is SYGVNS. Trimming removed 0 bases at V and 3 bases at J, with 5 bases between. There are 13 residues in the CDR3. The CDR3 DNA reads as TGTGCCAGCAGTGAATATAACGAAGAGACCCAGTACTTC. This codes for CASSEYNEETQYF.

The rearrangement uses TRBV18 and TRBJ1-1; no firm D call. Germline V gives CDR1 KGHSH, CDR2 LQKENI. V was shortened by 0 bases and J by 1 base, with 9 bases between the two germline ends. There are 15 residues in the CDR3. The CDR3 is CASSPPADPNTEAFF. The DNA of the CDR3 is TGTGCCAGCTCACCACCGGCAGACCCGAACACTGAAGCTTTCTTT.

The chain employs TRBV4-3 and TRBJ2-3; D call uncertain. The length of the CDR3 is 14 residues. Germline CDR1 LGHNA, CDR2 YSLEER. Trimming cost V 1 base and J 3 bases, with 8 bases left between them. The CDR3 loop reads CASSQGSRTDTQYF. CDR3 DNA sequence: TGCGCCAGCAGCCAAGGATCTAGGACAGATACGCAGTATTTT.

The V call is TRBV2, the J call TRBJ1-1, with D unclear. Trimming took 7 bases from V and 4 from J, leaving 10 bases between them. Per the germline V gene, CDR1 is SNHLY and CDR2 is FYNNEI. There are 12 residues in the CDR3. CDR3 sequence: CASTRGFTEAFF. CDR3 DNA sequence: TGTGCCAGCACCCGGGGATTCACTGAAGCTTTCTTT.

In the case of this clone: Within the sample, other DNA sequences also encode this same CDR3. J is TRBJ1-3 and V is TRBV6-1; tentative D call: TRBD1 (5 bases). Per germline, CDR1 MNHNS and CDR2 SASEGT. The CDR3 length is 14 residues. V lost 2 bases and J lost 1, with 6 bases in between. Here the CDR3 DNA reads TGTGCCAGCAGTGAACAGGGATCTGGAAACACCATATATTTT. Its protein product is CASSEQGSGNTIYF.

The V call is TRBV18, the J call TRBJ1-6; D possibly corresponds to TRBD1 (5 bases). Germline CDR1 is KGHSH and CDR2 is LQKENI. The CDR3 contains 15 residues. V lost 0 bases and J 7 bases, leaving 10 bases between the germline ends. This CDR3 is CASSPPGTGNSPLHF. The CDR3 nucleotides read TGTGCCAGCTCACCACCCGGGACGGGGAATTCACCCCTCCACTTT.

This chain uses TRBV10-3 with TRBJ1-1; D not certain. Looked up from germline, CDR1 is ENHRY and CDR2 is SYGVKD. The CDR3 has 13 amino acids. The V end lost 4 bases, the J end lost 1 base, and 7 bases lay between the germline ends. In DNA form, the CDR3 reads TGTGCCATCAGTGCGGCCTCGAACACTGAAGCTTTCTTT. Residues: CAISAASNTEAFF.

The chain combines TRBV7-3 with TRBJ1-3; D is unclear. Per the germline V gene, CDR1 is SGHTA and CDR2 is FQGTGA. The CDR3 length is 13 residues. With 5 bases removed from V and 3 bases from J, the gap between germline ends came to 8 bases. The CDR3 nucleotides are TGTGCCAGCAGCCACACGCTTGGAAACACCATATATTTT. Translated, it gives CASSHTLGNTIYF.

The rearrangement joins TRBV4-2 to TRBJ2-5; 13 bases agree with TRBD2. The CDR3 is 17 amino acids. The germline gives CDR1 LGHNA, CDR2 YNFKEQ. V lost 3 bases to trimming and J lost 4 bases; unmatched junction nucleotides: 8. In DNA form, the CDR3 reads TGTGCCAGCAGCCAGGGGACTAGCGGGGTGCCCACAGAGACCCAGTACTTC. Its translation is CASSQGTSGVPTETQYF.

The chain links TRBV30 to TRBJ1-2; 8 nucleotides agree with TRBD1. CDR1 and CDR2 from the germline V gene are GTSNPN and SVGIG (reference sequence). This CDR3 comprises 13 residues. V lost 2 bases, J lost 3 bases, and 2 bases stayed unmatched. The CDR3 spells CAWSLTGDYGYTF. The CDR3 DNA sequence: TGTGCCTGGAGTTTGACAGGGGACTATGGCTACACCTTC.

CDR3 in amino acids: CASSPTTGTKNTEAFF. In DNA, the CDR3 is TGTGCCAGCAGCCCGACGACAGGAACTAAGAACACTGAAGCTTTCTTT. The chain combines TRBV5-4 with TRBJ1-1, with D possibly being TRBD1 (6 bases). Germline values: CDR1 SGHNT, CDR2 YYREEE (reference sequence). The V and J ends lost 4 bases and 1 base respectively, with 17 bases between them. This CDR3 is 16 amino acids long.

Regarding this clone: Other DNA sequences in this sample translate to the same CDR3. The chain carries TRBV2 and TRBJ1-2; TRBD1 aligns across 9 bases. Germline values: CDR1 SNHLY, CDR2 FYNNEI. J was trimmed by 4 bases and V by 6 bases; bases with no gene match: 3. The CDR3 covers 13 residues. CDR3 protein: CASSEGQGYGYTF. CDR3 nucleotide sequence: TGTGCCAGCAGCGAGGGACAGGGCTATGGCTACACCTTC.

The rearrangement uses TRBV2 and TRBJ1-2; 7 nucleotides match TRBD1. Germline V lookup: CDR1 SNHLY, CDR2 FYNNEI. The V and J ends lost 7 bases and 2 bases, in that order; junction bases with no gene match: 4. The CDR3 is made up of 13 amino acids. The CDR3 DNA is TGTGCCAGCACCAAGACAGGGAACTATGGCTACACCTTC. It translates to CASTKTGNYGYTF.

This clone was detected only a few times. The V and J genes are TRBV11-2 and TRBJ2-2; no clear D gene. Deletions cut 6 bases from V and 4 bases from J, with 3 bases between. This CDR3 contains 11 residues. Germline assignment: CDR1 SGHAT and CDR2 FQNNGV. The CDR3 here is CASRVTGELFF. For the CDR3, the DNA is TGTGCCAGCAGAGTCACCGGGGAGCTGTTTTTT.